The 13 T cell receptor beta chains below all came from one sample that was sequenced in a study of chemoradiotherapy in HPV16-positive cancers. The assay was immunoSEQ multiplex PCR, and TCRdb's table has in-frame clones only and misses some. The data contain about 10,000 clones, about 80% of them singletons. Sequences were derived from tumor tissue, sampled from a patient who underwent chemoradiotherapy. These receptors all stem from a human donor with HPV-associated anogenital cancer.

This chain joins TRBV7-9 and TRBJ2-7; tentatively, D is TRBD1 (6 bases). CDR3 size: 19 residues. From germline, CDR1 is SEHNR and CDR2 FQNEAQ (reference sequence). Trimming removed 1 base at V and 0 bases at J, with 22 bases between. The CDR3 loop is CASSLVQTGAGLSSYEQYF. Here the CDR3 DNA reads TGTGCCAGCAGCTTAGTACAGACAGGCGCCGGGTTGAGCTCCTACGAGCAGTACTTC.

This chain uses TRBV2 with TRBJ1-2, with D unclear. V lost 6 bases, J lost 3 bases, and 8 bases lay in between. This CDR3 is built from 12 residues. Germline V CDR1 and CDR2: SNHLY, FYNNEI. The CDR3 sequence is CASRATDYGYTF. CDR3 DNA: TGTGCCAGCAGGGCTACAGACTATGGCTACACCTTC.

V is TRBV27 and J is TRBJ2-3; D might be TRBD1 or TRBD2, each matching 6 bases. The CDR3 totals 12 residues. V was trimmed by 1 base and J by 9 bases, leaving 8 bases between them. In germline, CDR1 is MNHEY, CDR2 SMNVEV (reference sequence). CDR3 bases: TGTGCCAGCAGTTTATTCGGGGGCACGCAGTATTTT. This translates into CASSLFGGTQYF.

The CDR3 protein is CASSPGRVYEQYF. Written as DNA, the CDR3 is TGTGCCAGCAGTCCAGGGCGTGTCTACGAGCAGTACTTC. V usage is TRBV27 and J usage is TRBJ2-7; possible D gene TRBD1, 5 bases. The CDR3 covers 13 residues. Trimming took off 5 bases at V and 3 bases at J, with 11 bases between the two ends. Germline values: CDR1 MNHEY, CDR2 SMNVEV (reference sequence).

The genes are TRBV5-1 and TRBJ2-3; D is undetermined. CDR1 and CDR2 from the germline V gene are SGHRS and YFSETQ. The CDR3 extends over 15 amino acids. Trimming removed 3 bases at V and 2 bases at J, with 13 bases between. The CDR3 loop is CASSSLSRPTDTQYF. As DNA, the CDR3 is TGCGCCAGCAGCTCCCTGAGCCGGCCCACAGATACGCAGTATTTT.

This rearrangement joins TRBV5-1 to TRBJ1-1; no definite D call. The V gene lost 5 bases and the J gene lost 7 bases, with 15 bases spanning the gap. This CDR3 spans 13 amino acids. The germline gives CDR1 SGHRS, CDR2 YFSETQ. CDR3 loop: CASSQALTGEAFF. As DNA, the CDR3 is TGCGCCAGCAGTCAGGCGCTCACGGGTGAAGCTTTCTTT.

The V and J genes are TRBV9 and TRBJ1-4; D is unresolved. The germline CDR1 and CDR2 sequences are SGDLS and YYNGEE. Trimming removed 3 bases at V and 2 bases at J, with 11 bases between. The CDR3 covers 15 residues. CDR3 sequence reads: CASSAQTTTNEKLFF. CDR3 sequence (DNA): TGTGCCAGCAGCGCCCAGACAACCACTAATGAAAAACTGTTTTTT.

This chain links TRBV19 with TRBJ1-3; D might be TRBD1 (6 bases). Germline V lookup: CDR1 LNHDA, CDR2 SQIVND (reference sequence). This CDR3 contains 16 residues. V dropped 4 bases and J dropped 1 base, with 14 bases sitting between them. CDR3 sequence (DNA): TGTGCCAGTAGTACTACGCGGGGGGCATCTGGAAACACCATATATTTT. It specifies CASSTTRGASGNTIYF.

The chain couples TRBV2 to TRBJ2-7, with 9 nucleotides matching TRBD1. The germline V gene encodes CDR1 SNHLY and CDR2 FYNNEI. The CDR3 extends over 15 amino acids. The J segment lost 3 bases and the V segment lost 4 bases, leaving 7 bases of the junction unmatched. Here the CDR3 reads CASSVHRDRVYEQYF. The CDR3 bases are TGTGCCAGCAGTGTTCACCGGGACAGGGTCTACGAGCAGTACTTC.

The V and J genes are TRBV10-3 and TRBJ1-2; 9 nucleotides line up with TRBD1. Looked up from germline, CDR1 is ENHRY and CDR2 is SYGVKD. This CDR3 comprises 15 residues. J gave up 4 bases and V 1 base, and 4 bases lay outside the gene matches. For the CDR3, the DNA is TGTGCCATCAGTGAGTTAGGACAGGGGACCTATGGCTACACCTTC. Translation: CAISELGQGTYGYTF.

This clone came up a few times. The chain is built from TRBV19 and TRBJ1-5; D unclear. The CDR3 has 15 amino acids. V was shortened by 7 bases and J by 2 bases, with 15 bases between the two germline ends. CDR1 is LNHDA, CDR2 SQIVND, per germline (reference sequence). In nucleotides, the CDR3 is TGTGCCAGTACTCCTACTCCCGCCGGCAATCAGCCCCAGCATTTT. Amino acid sequence: CASTPTPAGNQPQHF.

The genes are TRBV9 and TRBJ1-3; the D is unclear. V was trimmed by 0 bases and J by 0 bases, leaving 10 bases between them. This CDR3 has 16 residues. Germline-derived CDR1 and CDR2 are SGDLS and YYNGEE. The CDR3 loop reads CASSVAGGVSGNTIYF. The DNA of the CDR3 is TGTGCCAGCAGCGTAGCTGGCGGGGTCTCTGGAAACACCATATATTTT.

CDR3 in amino acids: CASSPPGVSSYEQYF. The CDR3 coding sequence is TGTGCCAGCAGCCCCCCAGGAGTGAGCTCCTACGAGCAGTACTTC. The chain uses TRBV7-9 and TRBJ2-7; D is undetermined. CDR3 size: 15 residues. The V end was cut by 5 bases, the J end by 0 bases, with 14 bases between. Germline V gives CDR1 SEHNR, CDR2 FQNEAQ (reference sequence). The variable domain in full, with the rest retrieved from reference TRBV7-9 and TRBJ2-7, is DTGVSQNPRHKITKRGQNVTFRCDPISEHNRLYWYRQTLGQGPEFLTYFQNEAQLEKSRLLSDRFSAERPKGSFSTLEIQRTEQGDSAMYLCASSPPGVSSYEQYFGPGTRLTVT.